This T cell receptor beta chain was sequenced during a study of T cell repertoires in ileal Crohn's disease (dated by TCRdb to about 2019). About the study as a whole: At the time of surgery, 35% of patients were active smokers, and the median duration of disease was 6.5 to 8 years. All patients had surgery for a complication: stricturing disease in around 60% and penetrating disease in about 40%. Postoperative therapy was given to about half of the patients, with thiopurines administered to about a dozen patients and anti-TNF agents administered to 18 patients. Biopsies taken from the proximal margin of the surgical specimen were designated as MI samples. For commercial TCRB immunosequencing, about 0.45 micrograms of biopsy DNA were submitted for each sample. A prospective multicentre cohort supplied the roughly 57 Crohn's disease patients whose TCR repertoires were analysed. The study was conducted in parallel with a multicentre cohort built to find predictors of early endoscopic recurrence after ileocolonic resection. A Rutgeerts score higher than i0 was the definition used for endoscopic postoperative recurrence. A total of approximately 170 mucosal samples from around 60 patients were sequenced, collected from several sites on the surgical specimen and at postoperative endoscopy.

On this clone: This clone's antigen is unknown. No much larger clonotype is one base removed from it; base qualities were not supplied.

Explained via the paper, the time point label denotes: proximal margin of the surgical specimen (macroscopically non-inflamed). To be eligible, patients had to be adults with ileal or ileocolonic Crohn's disease and an indication for ileocolonic resection. Before DNA extraction, whole ileal mucosal biopsies were kept frozen at -80 degrees C. A TRizol-based method was used to extract genomic DNA from the frozen whole biopsies, and the DNA was quantified with a NanoDrop 2000 spectrophotometer. Reading the germline V gene (reference sequence) gives CDR1 LNHDA and CDR2 SQIVND. From the cysteine up to the phenylalanine, the CDR3 has a length of 15 residues. Here the CDR3 DNA is all that survives: 45 bases in frame from base 1. Unmatched junction bases come to 9, with V trimmed by 7 bases and J by 6 bases. Library creation used the immunoSEQ multiplex PCR assay. A two-step, amplification bias-controlled multiplex PCR was used by Adaptive Biotechnology to amplify CDR3 regions from genomic DNA. Primers for every V and J gene segment were used in the first PCR, and barcodes and Illumina adapters were added in the second PCR. CDR3 libraries were sequenced using an Illumina instrument. The original pipeline was this. Vendor-provided pipelines were combined with custom analysis of raw data in R/Bioconductor under R version 3.3.0. Clonality, which ranges from 0 to 1, was calculated as the inverse of the normalised Shannon entropy across all productive clones. High-frequency clones were defined as the repertoire share of the top 100 clones, retaining only clones passing a 95% confidence test. Overlap between samples was measured with the Morisita-Horn index, while repertoire diversity was measured with the Simpson index. The table was pulled from immuneACCESS by TCRdb, which kept in-frame rearrangements only. Such tables lose some clones; where checked, under half of the loss comes from unresolved V genes, and the rest has no known cause. The DNA was the basis for D and trimming; V, J and clone size are from that table. For this sample there are about 7,200 clones; 74% appear just once. The ten largest clones represent around 8.6% of the sample.

The investigation overall reported the following: Only a subgroup of patients, of unstated size, had their mucosal CD4 and CD8 T cells sorted and sequenced. A significantly higher proportion of clonal expansions was observed in active smokers at surgery than in non-smokers (about 25% vs 20%, p=0.02). Compared with CD4 T cells, sorted CD8 T cells held more high-frequency clones, which suggests that the mucosal expansions were mostly CD8. Endoscopic recurrence was found to be associated with higher high-frequency clone percentages at surgery, and recurrence was observed in all patients with clonality above 26.8% (18/57).

Sequencing input: ileal tissue. The V and J segments used are TRBV19 and TRBJ1-5, and 10 junctional nucleotides match TRBD1. This TCR came from an adult with Crohn's disease. The DNA is as follows: TGTGCCAGTAAGGGAATGGGGACAGGGGTTCAGCCCCAGCATTTT. Protein translation: CASKGMGTGVQPQHF.